The 30 T cell receptor beta chains reported below all come from one sample, sequenced in a study of T cell clones after liver transplantation. Sequenced by immunoSEQ multiplex PCR; TCRdb stores in-frame clones only, minus some. The sample consists of more than 65,000 clones, roughly nine tenths of them appearing once. The sequenced sample was CD4+ T cells from blood, obtained before liver transplant. Receptor source: a human donor who received a liver transplant.

The rearrangement uses TRBV5-1 and TRBJ2-7, with D perhaps matching TRBD1 (6 bases). Between the trimmed V and J ends, which lost 1 base and 4 bases, there was a span of 15 bases. Germline V gene sequence: CDR1 SGHRS, CDR2 YFSETQ. This CDR3 is built from 15 residues. The CDR3 DNA reads TGCGCCAGCAGCTTGACAGGGATTAGTTCTTACGAGCAGTACTTC. Translated, it gives CASSLTGISSYEQYF.

V usage is TRBV19 and J usage is TRBJ1-4; tentative D call: TRBD1 (6 bases). The length of the CDR3 is 14 residues. CDR1 and CDR2 (germline): LNHDA, SQIVND (reference sequence). Trimming stripped 6 bases from V and 2 bases from J, with 10 bases between. The CDR3 region has the DNA TGTGCCAGTAGGAGGGGGGGCACTAATGAAAAACTGTTTTTT. This sequence encodes CASRRGGTNEKLFF.

This chain links TRBV9 with TRBJ2-7; 7 bases fit TRBD1. The ends lost 3 bases at V and 6 bases at J; junction bases unmatched: 15. The CDR3 extends over 16 amino acids. Germline V gene sequence: CDR1 SGDLS, CDR2 YYNGEE. As DNA, the CDR3 is TGTGCCAGCAGCGCCCAACCGGGACAGTCATGGGTCGAGCAGTACTTC. Translation gives CASSAQPGQSWVEQYF. The full variable domain, with the rest looked up from reference TRBV9 and TRBJ2-7, is DSGVTQTPKHLITATGQRVTLRCSPRSGDLSVYWYQQSLDQGLQFLIQYYNGEERAKGNILERFSAQQFPDLHSELNLSSLELGDSALYFCASSAQPGQSWVEQYFGPGTRLTVT.

The chain carries TRBV10-3 and TRBJ2-5; D remains ambiguous. The CDR3 has 11 amino acids. V was shortened by 7 bases and J by 2 bases, with 5 bases between the two germline ends. Germline loops: CDR1 ENHRY, CDR2 SYGVKD. In DNA form, the CDR3 reads TGTGCCATCAAAGGACAAGAGACCCAGTACTTC. Encoded protein: CAIKGQETQYF.

V usage is TRBV6-5 and J usage is TRBJ2-7; 7 nucleotides line up with TRBD1. The germline V gene encodes CDR1 MNHEY and CDR2 SVGAGI. J lost 0 bases, V lost 6 bases, and 8 bases had no gene match. The CDR3 has 15 amino acids. DNA of the CDR3: TGTGCCAGCAGAAAACAGGGGCGGGTCTCCTACGAGCAGTACTTC. Protein product: CASRKQGRVSYEQYF.

The chain carries TRBV19 and TRBJ2-1; TRBD2 aligns across 9 bases. V was clipped by 1 base and J by 7 bases; unmatched bases: 5. CDR3 length: 15 amino acids. Germline V lookup: CDR1 LNHDA, CDR2 SQIVND (reference sequence). The CDR3 is CASSIGLAGRNEQFF. CDR3 in DNA: TGTGCCAGTAGTATAGGGCTAGCGGGACGGAATGAGCAGTTCTTC.

V is TRBV14 and J is TRBJ1-1; possible D gene TRBD1, 5 bases. The V gene's germline CDR1 is SGHDN and CDR2 FVKESK. The CDR3 is 18 amino acids. V dropped 4 bases and J dropped 0 bases, with 21 bases sitting between them. Here the CDR3 DNA reads TGTGCCAGCAGCCCCCCTCTAAAGACAGTTCCTATGAACACTGAAGCTTTCTTT. It is translated as CASSPPLKTVPMNTEAFF.

This clone was counted only a few times. J is TRBJ2-7 and V is TRBV14, with 7 nucleotides matching TRBD1. This CDR3 contains 14 residues. After removal of 3 bases from V and 0 bases from J, the junction contained 2 bases not matched to a gene. Germline values: CDR1 SGHDN, CDR2 FVKESK. CDR3 sequence: CASSQTGPSYEQYF. As DNA, the CDR3 is TGTGCCAGCAGCCAGACAGGGCCCTCCTACGAGCAGTACTTC.

The chain couples TRBV27 to TRBJ1-3, with D maybe TRBD1 (5 bases). The CDR3 totals 14 residues. The V and J ends lost 5 bases and 1 base respectively, with 9 bases between them. CDR1 MNHEY and CDR2 SMNVEV come from the germline V gene (reference sequence). This CDR3 is CASSGGPSGNTIYF. The CDR3, as DNA: TGTGCCAGCAGTGGGGGACCGTCTGGAAACACCATATATTTT.

The rearrangement joins TRBV27 to TRBJ1-2; 9 bases map to TRBD1. There are 18 residues in the CDR3. Germline trimming cut 1 base from V and 4 bases from J; bases unmatched to any gene: 13. CDR1 is MNHEY, CDR2 SMNVEV, per germline (reference sequence). The CDR3 loop reads CASSLLGITGGGGYGYTF. In nucleotides, the CDR3 is TGTGCCAGCAGTTTATTGGGTATCACAGGGGGCGGGGGCTATGGCTACACCTTC.

There are a few counts of this clone. The chain joins TRBV11-3 to TRBJ2-1; D unclear. This CDR3 comprises 11 residues. Germline-derived CDR1 and CDR2 are SGHNT and YENEEA. Deletions cut 1 base from V and 12 bases from J, with 7 bases between. CDR3: CASSLGRSQFF. CDR3 in DNA: TGTGCCAGCAGCTTAGGACGCTCGCAGTTCTTC. The variable domain in full, with the rest retrieved from reference TRBV11-3 and TRBJ2-1, is EAGVVQSPRYKIIEKKQPVAFWCNPISGHNTLYWYLQNLGQGPELLIRYENEEAVDDSQLPKDRFSAERLKGVDSTLKIQPAELGDSAVYLCASSLGRSQFFGPGTRLTVL.

With regard to this clone: An end of the junction does not agree with germline; a read error may underlie this. J is TRBJ2-7 and V is TRBV6-4, with D possibly TRBD2 on 5 matching bases. From germline, CDR1 is MRHNA and CDR2 SNTAGT. CDR3 length: 14 residues. This chain's CDR3 is CASSDSGRGGRVLF. The CDR3 coding sequence is TGTGCCAGCAGTGACTCGGGGAGAGGTGGGCGGGTCCTCTTC.

DNA of the CDR3: TGCAGCGTTGAAGTGGGCCCCTACGAGCAGTACTTC. Amino acid sequence: CSVEVGPYEQYF. V and J are TRBV29-1 and TRBJ2-7; D not certain. Looked up from germline, CDR1 is SQVTM and CDR2 is ANQGSEA. The length of the CDR3 is 12 residues. V was cut by 1 base and J by 2 bases, with 6 bases left in between.

This chain's CDR3 is CASSGGGLAASYEQYF. The CDR3 bases are TGTGCCAGCAGTGGGGGGGGACTAGCGGCCTCCTACGAGCAGTACTTC. The chain is built from TRBV28 and TRBJ2-7; 11 bases are a match to TRBD2. Unmatched junction bases numbered 6, after V lost 5 bases and J lost 0 bases. Germline CDR1 and CDR2: MDHEN and SYDVKM. The CDR3 is 16 amino acids. Based on the CDR3 plus reference TRBV28 and TRBJ2-7, the full variable domain is DVKVTQSSRYLVKRTGEKVFLECVQDMDHENMFWYRQDPGLGLRLIYFSYDVKMKEKGDIPEGYSVSREKKERFSLILESASTNQTSMYLCASSGGGLAASYEQYFGPGTRLTVT.

CDR3 residues: CASSVAGASGSTDTQYF. CDR3 bases: TGTGCCAGCAGCGTAGCTGGGGCTAGCGGTAGCACAGATACGCAGTATTTT. The chain combines TRBV9 with TRBJ2-3, with 7 bases aligning to TRBD2. This CDR3 is 17 amino acids long. CDR1 is SGDLS and CDR2 is YYNGEE in the germline V gene. With 0 bases clipped from V and 0 bases from J, the junction kept 7 bases outside the gene matches. The full variable domain, with the rest looked up from reference TRBV9 and TRBJ2-3, is DSGVTQTPKHLITATGQRVTLRCSPRSGDLSVYWYQQSLDQGLQFLIQYYNGEERAKGNILERFSAQQFPDLHSELNLSSLELGDSALYFCASSVAGASGSTDTQYFGPGTRLTVL.

This sequence joins TRBV10-3 and TRBJ1-5; 7 bases are shared with TRBD1. The germline CDR1 and CDR2 sequences are ENHRY and SYGVKD. The CDR3 extends over 14 amino acids. The trim removed 6 bases at V and 4 bases at J, leaving 6 bases unmatched. The CDR3 nucleotides read TGTGCCATCAGGGAAACAGGGGATAATCAGCCCCAGCATTTT. This gives the protein CAIRETGDNQPQHF.

The V call is TRBV5-1, the J call TRBJ2-2; TRBD2 agrees at 9 bases. Germline V gene sequence: CDR1 SGHRS, CDR2 YFSETQ. V lost 4 bases to trimming and J lost 1 base; unmatched junction nucleotides: 5. The CDR3 totals 16 residues. This chain's CDR3 is CASSPGLAQNTGELFF. In DNA form, the CDR3 reads TGCGCCAGCAGCCCGGGACTAGCCCAGAACACCGGGGAGCTGTTTTTT. Full variable domain (remainder filled in from reference TRBV5-1 and TRBJ2-2): KAGVTQTPRYLIKTRGQQVTLSCSPISGHRSVSWYQQTPGQGLQFLFEYFSETQRNKGNFPGRFSGRQFSNSRSEMNVSTLELGDSALYLCASSPGLAQNTGELFFGEGSRLTVL.

The chain links TRBV15 to TRBJ2-2; maybe TRBD2 (6 bases). Trimming cost V 0 bases and J 7 bases, with 15 bases left between them. The CDR3 is made up of 16 amino acids. The germline V gene has CDR1 LNHNV and CDR2 YYDKDF (reference sequence). The CDR3 DNA follows: TGTGCCACCAGCAGAGATCCTGGAGGGGTTAGCGGGGAGCTGTTTTTT. Translating it yields CATSRDPGGVSGELFF.

This sequence joins TRBV7-8 and TRBJ2-1; 11 positions agree with TRBD2. CDR1 is SGHVS, CDR2 FQNEAQ, per germline. Trimming at V came to 4 bases and at J to 7 bases, leaving 12 bases not matched to a gene. The CDR3 loop spans 17 amino acids. The CDR3 nucleotides read TGTGCCAGCAGCTCCTACTTACTAGCGGGAGTGGGGAATGAGCAGTTCTTC. It yields the protein CASSSYLLAGVGNEQFF.

The chain employs TRBV28 and TRBJ2-7, with 7 bases lining up with TRBD1. The CDR3 runs 17 residues. V shed 4 bases and J 3 bases; nucleotides not matched to a gene: 15. Germline CDR1 and CDR2: MDHEN and SYDVKM. CDR3 in amino acids: CASSSAEGRGSRYEQYF. CDR3 DNA: TGTGCCAGCAGTTCCGCCGAGGGCAGGGGGTCTCGCTACGAGCAGTACTTC.

This clone was recorded only once. This chain connects TRBV19 to TRBJ2-1; 12 bases match TRBD2. The V segment lost 0 bases and the J segment 1 base; nucleotides outside the gene matches: 4. This CDR3 contains 18 residues. Germline V gene data show CDR1 as LNHDA and CDR2 as SQIVND (reference sequence). CDR3 in DNA: TGTGCCAGTAGTATAGAGGGACTAGCGGGTGGGTCCTACAATGAGCAGTTCTTC. Translating gives CASSIEGLAGGSYNEQFF. Looking up the rest from reference TRBV19 and TRBJ2-1 gives the full variable domain: DGGITQSPKYLFRKEGQNVTLSCEQNLNHDAMYWYRQDPGQGLRLIYYSQIVNDFQKGDIAEGYSVSREKKESFPLTVTSAQKNPTAFYLCASSIEGLAGGSYNEQFFGPGTRLTVL.

The V gene is TRBV2, the J gene TRBJ1-3; D unclear. Trimming took off 7 bases at V and 0 bases at J, with 10 bases between the two ends. This CDR3 region has 14 residues. Germline values: CDR1 SNHLY, CDR2 FYNNEI. CDR3 amino acids: CASKENFSGNTIYF. CDR3 nucleotide sequence: TGTGCCAGCAAGGAGAATTTCTCTGGAAACACCATATATTTT.

The chain couples TRBV6-5 to TRBJ2-7, with D perhaps TRBD2 (5 bases). V was clipped by 2 bases and J by 3 bases, with 11 bases between them. The CDR3 is 14 amino acids. Germline V gives CDR1 MNHEY, CDR2 SVGAGI. The CDR3 sequence: CASSYGPGNYEQYF. CDR3 nucleotides: TGTGCCAGCAGTTACGGGCCGGGGAACTACGAGCAGTACTTC.

This chain links TRBV5-1 with TRBJ1-6, with a possible D match to TRBD1 (5 bases). The length of the CDR3 is 16 residues. Germline V gene lookup returns CDR1 SGHRS and CDR2 YFSETQ. The V end lost 0 bases, the J end lost 5 bases, and 12 bases lay between the germline ends. The CDR3 loop reads CASSLAGPENNSPLHF. The CDR3 bases are TGCGCCAGCAGCTTGGCAGGGCCAGAAAATAATTCACCCCTCCACTTT.

CDR3 nucleotides: TGCAGCGTTCCTGGGACCGCCCGCACCGGGGAGCTGTTTTTT. Translating it yields CSVPGTARTGELFF. The rearrangement uses TRBV29-1 and TRBJ2-2; tentatively, D is TRBD1 or TRBD2 (5 bases each). V was shortened by 5 bases and J by 4 bases, with 14 bases between the two germline ends. This CDR3 is 14 amino acids long. CDR1 SQVTM and CDR2 ANQGSEA come from the germline V gene.

The sample holds one count of this clone. The chain recombines TRBV11-3 with TRBJ2-7; D could derive from TRBD1 or TRBD2 (5 bases each). This CDR3 region has 16 residues. CDR1 is SGHNT, CDR2 YENEEA, per germline. The V and J ends lost 1 base and 5 bases respectively, with 18 bases between them. The CDR3 nucleotides are TGTGCCAGCAGCTTAGTGAGGGCAGGGAAGAGGGACGAGCAGTACTTC. Translating gives CASSLVRAGKRDEQYF.

V and J are TRBV21-1 and TRBJ2-5; the table assigns TRBD1, which was not confirmed against the DNA. TRBV21-1 is a pseudogene locus. This CDR3 has 14 amino acids. The CDR3 region has the DNA TGTGCCAGCACCCTGACAGGGACTTCCGAGACCCAGTACTTC. Its protein product is CASTLTGTSETQYF.

This chain uses TRBV29-1 with TRBJ1-1, with 10 bases aligning to TRBD1. With V trimmed by 6 bases and J by 7 bases, 8 bases remained unmatched. Germline V gene sequence: CDR1 SQVTM, CDR2 ANQGSEA. This CDR3 has 13 amino acids. The CDR3 spells CSVTRTGGYEAFF. The CDR3 bases are TGCAGCGTCACCCGGACAGGGGGATATGAAGCTTTCTTT.

The chain recombines TRBV18 with TRBJ1-5, with D tentatively TRBD1 (5 bases). CDR3 size: 17 residues. The V gene lost 3 bases and the J gene lost 0 bases, with 15 bases spanning the gap. Germline V gene data show CDR1 as KGHSH and CDR2 as LQKENI. This CDR3 reads CASSPRQGLDSNQPQHF. The CDR3 DNA sequence: TGTGCCAGCTCACCCCGGCAGGGCTTAGATAGCAATCAGCCCCAGCATTTT.

The J gene is TRBJ2-7, the V gene TRBV2; D call uncertain. The CDR3 totals 10 residues. Trimming left V 6 bases short and J 3 bases short, with 3 bases between. In germline, CDR1 is SNHLY, CDR2 FYNNEI. The CDR3 here is CASRIYEQYF. For the CDR3, the DNA is TGTGCCAGCAGAATCTACGAGCAGTACTTC.